The present T cell receptor (beta chain) was sequenced within a study of CD8+ T cells in alopecia areata. Findings and caveats of the study: Expanded CD8+ clones among the top 100, as well as scalp clonality, were significantly decreased by tofacitinib. Relative to normal scalp, lesional scalp, especially alopecia totalis/universalis, showed higher clonality.

In regard to this clone: Its target is unknown.

The sequencing template was cDNA reverse transcribed from extracted RNA. The method was immunoSEQ multiplex PCR; TCRdb's version includes in-frame clones alone and lacks a portion of them. Of fewer than 250,000 clones listed, around two fifths are singletons. Noted treatment: oral pan-JAK inhibitor, 5-10 mg twice daily. The length of the CDR3 is 13 residues. Germline CDR1 MNHEY, CDR2 SVGAGI. V dropped 6 bases and J dropped 4; count of bases not matched to a gene: 3. Sample: CD4+ T cells sorted from blood, taken at approximately week 37, from a patient treated with tofacitinib. The TCR sequence derives from a human donor with alopecia areata. The chain joins TRBV6-5 to TRBJ2-1; 7 bases map to TRBD1. DNA of the CDR3: TGTGCCAGCAGCCGACAGGGATACAATGAGCAGTTCTTC. It is translated as CASSRQGYNEQFF.